This is a list of T cell receptor beta chains from one sample in a study of OX40 agonist ivuxolimab in advanced cancers. Using immunoSEQ multiplex PCR, the repertoire was profiled, and TCRdb retains in-frame clones only, with some absent. This table holds about 69,000 clones, about 85% found once. Sequencing was performed on CD4+ or CD8+ T cells sorted from blood, taken in a trial of the OX40 agonist ivuxolimab. Receptors originate from an adult with an advanced solid tumor such as melanoma, head and neck, liver or kidney cancer. Both conserved end residues are part of each CDR3. Fields, in order: V gene, D gene, clone size, J gene, CDR3 protein, CDR3 DNA. The D gene is left open where the match is weak. Size is stated for part of the rows, as once, few or many counts, or as a class when the clone is expanded.

v_call: TRBV7-9; d_call: .; clone_size: .; j_call: TRBJ1-4; cdr3_aa: CASSPRVGNEKLFF; cdr3_nt: TGTGCCAGCAGCCCCAGGGTGGGTAATGAAAAACTGTTTTTT
v_call: TRBV14; d_call: TRBD2; clone_size: .; j_call: TRBJ2-1; cdr3_aa: CASSQGTSSYNEQFF; cdr3_nt: TGTGCCAGCAGCCAAGGGACTAGCTCCTACAATGAGCAGTTCTTC
v_call: TRBV11-3; d_call: TRBD2; clone_size: .; j_call: TRBJ2-7; cdr3_aa: CASSATSGRANEQYF; cdr3_nt: TGTGCCAGCAGCGCGACTAGCGGGAGGGCCAACGAGCAGTACTTC
v_call: TRBV5-1; d_call: TRBD1; clone_size: .; j_call: TRBJ2-6; cdr3_aa: CASSQTGTGANVLTF; cdr3_nt: TGCGCCAGCAGCCAGACAGGGACTGGGGCCAACGTCCTGACTTTC
v_call: TRBV10-3; d_call: TRBD2; clone_size: .; j_call: TRBJ2-7; cdr3_aa: CAISEPSGTGGSEQYF; cdr3_nt: TGTGCCATCAGTGAGCCCAGCGGGACTGGAGGCAGCGAGCAGTACTTC
v_call: TRBV6-5; d_call: .; clone_size: .; j_call: TRBJ1-1; cdr3_aa: CASSPMRMLNTEAFF; cdr3_nt: TGTGCCAGCAGTCCCATGAGGATGTTGAACACTGAAGCTTTCTTT
v_call: TRBV4-1; d_call: .; clone_size: .; j_call: TRBJ1-1; cdr3_aa: CASSDWSKQNTEAFF; cdr3_nt: TGCGCCAGCAGCGACTGGTCTAAACAGAACACTGAAGCTTTCTTT
v_call: TRBV29-1; d_call: .; clone_size: .; j_call: TRBJ2-7; cdr3_aa: CSVAVGSYEQYF; cdr3_nt: TGCAGCGTTGCAGTGGGCTCCTACGAGCAGTACTTC
v_call: TRBV27; d_call: .; clone_size: .; j_call: TRBJ2-7; cdr3_aa: CASSFAGAAYEQYF; cdr3_nt: TGTGCCAGCAGTTTTGCAGGGGCCGCCTACGAGCAGTACTTC
v_call: TRBV9; d_call: .; clone_size: .; j_call: TRBJ2-1; cdr3_aa: CASSARGLGQSGNEQFF; cdr3_nt: TGTGCCAGCAGCGCAAGGGGATTAGGGCAATCTGGCAATGAGCAGTTCTTC
v_call: TRBV7-2; d_call: TRBD2; clone_size: .; j_call: TRBJ2-3; cdr3_aa: CASSLVTGGTRTQYF; cdr3_nt: TGTGCCAGCAGCTTAGTGACGGGAGGGACTAGGACGCAGTATTTT
v_call: TRBV7-9; d_call: TRBD1; clone_size: few; j_call: TRBJ1-4; cdr3_aa: CASSLAGGGDEKLFF; cdr3_nt: TGTGCCAGCAGCTTAGCGGGAGGGGGCGATGAAAAACTGTTTTTT
v_call: TRBV6-5; d_call: TRBD1; clone_size: .; j_call: TRBJ1-1; cdr3_aa: CAARQGVNTEAFF; cdr3_nt: TGTGCCGCCAGGCAGGGGGTGAACACTGAAGCTTTCTTT
v_call: TRBV11-2; d_call: .; clone_size: .; j_call: TRBJ2-7; cdr3_aa: CASSLIAAYEQYF; cdr3_nt: TGTGCCAGCAGCTTAATCGCTGCCTACGAGCAGTACTTC
v_call: TRBV7-3; d_call: .; clone_size: .; j_call: TRBJ1-1; cdr3_aa: CASRAGTGNTEAFF; cdr3_nt: TGTGCCAGCAGAGCGGGGACGGGGAACACTGAAGCTTTCTTT
v_call: TRBV7-9; d_call: TRBD1; clone_size: .; j_call: TRBJ1-1; cdr3_aa: CASSVPRGLGTEAFF; cdr3_nt: TGTGCCAGCAGCGTCCCCAGGGGGCTAGGGACTGAAGCTTTCTTT
v_call: TRBV27; d_call: .; clone_size: .; j_call: TRBJ2-5; cdr3_aa: CASHRRGTEDTQYF; cdr3_nt: TGTGCCAGTCACCGACGAGGGACCGAAGACACCCAGTACTTC
v_call: TRBV5-1; d_call: .; clone_size: medium-sized; j_call: TRBJ2-7; cdr3_aa: CASSTDLGGEQYF; cdr3_nt: TGCGCCAGCAGCACGGACCTTGGAGGGGAGCAGTACTTC